This TCR beta chain was documented in a study of blood T cell repertoires in COVID-19. Study-wide background: Samples representing acute and convalescent COVID-19 were sourced from the United States, Italy and Spain. The cDNA or gDNA used as material had been derived from T cells, B-cell-depleted T cells, or PBMCs.

Germline V gene sequence: CDR1 SGHTA, CDR2 FQGNSA. V lost 5 bases and J lost 0, with 17 bases in between. The CDR3 totals 16 residues. In the authors' methods: The authors estimated nucleated cell counts from reference gene primer amplification. The protocol was immunoSEQ multiplex PCR, while the TCRdb copy is restricted to in-frame clones and leaves out a portion. Clonal size and the V and J genes are those of that table, whereas D and trimming came from the DNA. The sample lists roughly 130,000 clones, over 80% occurring once. The chain links TRBV7-2 to TRBJ2-7; D unresolved. The sequence derives from a young man with COVID-19, enrolled during active disease. Sequencing used peripheral blood. Here the CDR3 DNA reads TGTGCCAGCAGCCCTAGTTACATCGGAAACTCCTACGAGCAGTACTTC. Translation gives CASSPSYIGNSYEQYF.